This entry features one TCR beta chain sequence. Antigen unknown. This specimen belongs to a study of cytomegalovirus exposure and HLA in healthy donors. CDR3 length: 15 residues. V was clipped by 3 bases and J by 1 base, with 10 bases between them. Germline V gives CDR1 SEHNR, CDR2 FQNEAQ (reference sequence). The study ran its PCR with 60 Vbeta and 13 Jbeta primers. Only in-frame clones appear in the TCRdb table, and some are missing; sequencing was by immunoSEQ multiplex PCR. The repertoire holds approximately 160,000 clones, with approximately 80% as singletons. General study findings and limits: Rarity marked most TCR sequences, yet some public TCRs occurred in many donors. In a later analysis, DRB1 alleles had the most associated TCRs; HLA-C alleles the fewest.

The sample consisted of PBMCs. The receptor comes from a woman aged 40 to 55 in good health and CMV-seropositive. J is TRBJ1-3 and V is TRBV7-9; D is uncertain. Here the CDR3 DNA reads TGTGCCAGCAGCTTCGAGGTCTTGTCTGGAAACACCATATATTTT. Translating it yields CASSFEVLSGNTIYF.